These 13 T cell receptor beta chains originate from one sample sequenced in a study of blood T cell repertoires in COVID-19. Clones were sequenced by immunoSEQ multiplex PCR, and TCRdb holds only the in-frame ones, with some missing. Of about 140,000 clones listed, 70% to 80% are singletons. What was sequenced was peripheral blood. Receptors originate from a woman of 80 years or more with active or convalescent COVID-19.

V is TRBV7-2 and J is TRBJ2-3; 10 bases agree with TRBD2. Germline V gene lookup returns CDR1 SGHTA and CDR2 FQGNSA. This CDR3 region has 16 residues. Trimming took 2 bases from V and 2 from J; bases not matched to a gene: 4. The CDR3, as DNA: TGTGCCAGCAGCTTACTAGCGGGGGCCCCCACAGATACGCAGTATTTT. Encoded protein: CASSLLAGAPTDTQYF.

CDR3 in DNA: TGTGCCAGCAGTGATCGACAGATGATTGCAGAGCAGTACTTC. It codes for CASSDRQMIAEQYF. The chain couples TRBV6-1 to TRBJ2-7; D perhaps matches TRBD1 (5 bases). Trimming removed 3 bases at V and 7 bases at J, with 16 bases between. Germline-derived CDR1 and CDR2 are MNHNS and SASEGT. The CDR3 consists of 14 residues.

The genes are TRBV6-2 or TRBV6-3 and TRBJ2-1; TRBD2 aligns across 13 bases. The CDR3 has 17 residues. Germline CDR1 and CDR2: MNHEY and SVGEGT. After removal of 2 bases from V and 4 bases from J, the junction contained 5 bases not matched to a gene. The CDR3 DNA is TGTGCCAGCAGTTACATACTAGCGGGGGGGCTTTACAATGAGCAGTTCTTC. Its protein product is CASSYILAGGLYNEQFF.

The V and J genes are TRBV5-8 and TRBJ2-7; D might be TRBD1 (6 bases). Trimming shortened V by 0 bases and J by 5 bases, and 15 bases separated the two germline ends. Germline CDR1 reads SGHTS; CDR2 reads YDEGEE. The CDR3 has 15 amino acids. CDR3 residues: CASSLVTGMTNEQYF. The CDR3 DNA reads as TGTGCCAGCAGCTTGGTCACAGGGATGACCAACGAGCAGTACTTC.

This clone has more than one count but fewer than ten. J is TRBJ1-2 and V is TRBV5-1; 10 nucleotides match TRBD1. The V segment lost 4 bases and the J segment 8 bases; nucleotides outside the gene matches: 11. The CDR3 has 15 amino acids. Germline V lookup: CDR1 SGHRS, CDR2 YFSETQ. The CDR3 loop reads CASSTEGQGISGYTF. The CDR3 DNA reads as TGCGCCAGCAGCACCGAGGGACAGGGGATTAGCGGCTACACCTTC.

This sequence joins TRBV19 and TRBJ2-7; possibly TRBD2 for D (5 bases). With 6 bases removed from V and 6 bases from J, the gap between germline ends came to 12 bases. The CDR3 extends over 12 amino acids. The germline V gene has CDR1 LNHDA and CDR2 SQIVND (reference sequence). For the CDR3, the DNA is TGTGCCAGTAGCACCGCGGGCGGCGAGCAGTACTTC. As protein: CASSTAGGEQYF.

The chain uses TRBV6-5 and TRBJ1-1, with no clear D. V was cut by 3 bases and J by 1 base, with 3 bases left in between. The CDR3 sequence is 12 residues long. Looked up from germline, CDR1 is MNHEY and CDR2 is SVGAGI. In DNA, the CDR3 is TGTGCCAGCAGTTATCAGAACACTGAAGCTTTCTTT. Its protein product is CASSYQNTEAFF.

The chain couples TRBV5-1 to TRBJ1-2, with 9 bases that match TRBD1. CDR1 is SGHRS and CDR2 is YFSETQ in the germline V gene. J lost 6 bases, V lost 3 bases, and 6 bases had no gene match. This CDR3 contains 14 residues. In nucleotides, the CDR3 is TGCGCCAGCAGCTACACAGGGGGCTTAGATGGCTACACCTTC. Amino acids: CASSYTGGLDGYTF.

V and J are TRBV5-1 and TRBJ1-6, with no clear D. Germline V CDR1 and CDR2: SGHRS, YFSETQ. The CDR3 has 14 residues. Trimming took 3 bases from V and 0 from J, leaving 4 bases between them. The CDR3 loop is CASSSSSYNSPLHF. The DNA of the CDR3 is TGCGCCAGCAGCTCGAGCTCCTATAATTCACCCCTCCACTTT.

The gene calls are TRBV5-6 and TRBJ2-7; possible D gene TRBD2, 5 bases. CDR1 is SGHDT, CDR2 YYEEEE, per germline. The CDR3 is 15 amino acids. V lost 0 bases and J lost 2, with 12 bases in between. The DNA for the CDR3 is TGTGCCAGCAGCTTGGCACTAGGGATAGCCTACGAGCAGTACTTC. It is translated as CASSLALGIAYEQYF. The complete variable domain, with remaining parts taken from reference TRBV5-6 and TRBJ2-7, reads DAGVTQSPTHLIKTRGQQVTLRCSPKSGHDTVSWYQQALGQGPQFIFQYYEEEERQRGNFPDRFSGHQFPNYSSELNVNALLLGDSALYLCASSLALGIAYEQYFGPGTRLTVT.

This clone was counted a single time. This chain joins TRBV10-3 and TRBJ2-3; 10 bases fit TRBD1. The germline CDR1 and CDR2 sequences are ENHRY and SYGVKD. The length of the CDR3 is 16 residues. V was pared by 3 bases and J by 3 bases, with 6 bases of the junction left unmatched. CDR3 in DNA: TGTGCCATCAGTGATTCCGGACAGGGGGTAACAGATACGCAGTATTTT. It is translated as CAISDSGQGVTDTQYF.

J is TRBJ1-2 and V is TRBV5-1, with D perhaps matching TRBD1 (5 bases). V lost 0 bases, J lost 8 bases, and 14 bases lay in between. The CDR3 is made up of 14 amino acids. Looked up from germline, CDR1 is SGHRS and CDR2 is YFSETQ. The chain's CDR3 is CASSLEGLRAGYTF. CDR3 nucleotides: TGCGCCAGCAGCTTGGAGGGACTCAGGGCGGGCTACACCTTC.

The chain couples TRBV2 to TRBJ2-7; 7 nucleotides match TRBD2. Germline loops: CDR1 SNHLY, CDR2 FYNNEI. The CDR3 is 15 amino acids. V gave up 6 bases and J gave up 3 bases; unmatched junction bases: 11. The CDR3 protein is CASSPSGGSHYEQYF. The CDR3 DNA follows: TGTGCCAGCAGCCCCTCCGGCGGGAGCCACTACGAGCAGTACTTC.